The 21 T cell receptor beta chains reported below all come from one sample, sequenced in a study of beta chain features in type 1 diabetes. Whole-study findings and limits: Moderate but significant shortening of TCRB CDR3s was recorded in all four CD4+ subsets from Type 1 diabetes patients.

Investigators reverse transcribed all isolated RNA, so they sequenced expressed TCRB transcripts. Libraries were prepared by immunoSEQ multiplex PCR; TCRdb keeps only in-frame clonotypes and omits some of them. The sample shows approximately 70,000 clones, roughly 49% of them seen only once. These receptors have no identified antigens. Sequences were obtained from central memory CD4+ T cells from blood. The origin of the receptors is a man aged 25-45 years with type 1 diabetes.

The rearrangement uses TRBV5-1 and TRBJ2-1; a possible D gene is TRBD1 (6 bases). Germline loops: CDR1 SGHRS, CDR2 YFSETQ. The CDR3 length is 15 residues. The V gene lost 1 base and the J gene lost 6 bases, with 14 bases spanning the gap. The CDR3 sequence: CASSLRDQGGNEQFF. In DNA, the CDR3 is TGCGCCAGCAGCTTGAGGGACCAAGGGGGCAATGAGCAGTTCTTC.

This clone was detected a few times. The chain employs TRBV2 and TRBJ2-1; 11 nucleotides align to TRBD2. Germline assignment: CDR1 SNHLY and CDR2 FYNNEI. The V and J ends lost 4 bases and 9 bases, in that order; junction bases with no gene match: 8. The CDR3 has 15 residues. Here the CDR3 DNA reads TGTGCCAGCAGTGGAAATAGCGGGGGGGCGTCTGAGCAGTTCTTC. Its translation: CASSGNSGGASEQFF.

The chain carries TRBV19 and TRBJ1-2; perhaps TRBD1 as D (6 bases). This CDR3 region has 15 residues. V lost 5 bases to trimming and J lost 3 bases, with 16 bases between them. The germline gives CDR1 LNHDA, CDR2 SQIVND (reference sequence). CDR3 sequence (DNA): TGTGCCAGTAGTGACGTAACCGGACAGCACTATGGCTACACCTTC. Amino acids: CASSDVTGQHYGYTF.

The CDR3 sequence: CSVAGTGADTEAFF. The CDR3, as DNA: TGCAGCGTCGCCGGGACAGGAGCGGACACTGAAGCTTTCTTT. This chain uses TRBV29-1 with TRBJ1-1; 8 bases are shared with TRBD1. V dropped 6 bases and J dropped 3; count of bases not matched to a gene: 9. Germline V gives CDR1 SQVTM, CDR2 ANQGSEA. There are 14 residues in the CDR3.

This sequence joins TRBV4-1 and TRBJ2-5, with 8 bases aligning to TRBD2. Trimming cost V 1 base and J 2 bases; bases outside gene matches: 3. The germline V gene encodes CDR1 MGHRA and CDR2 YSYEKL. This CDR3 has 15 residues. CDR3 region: CASSQGSGGQETQYF. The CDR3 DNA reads TGCGCCAGCAGCCAAGGGAGCGGGGGACAAGAGACCCAGTACTTC.

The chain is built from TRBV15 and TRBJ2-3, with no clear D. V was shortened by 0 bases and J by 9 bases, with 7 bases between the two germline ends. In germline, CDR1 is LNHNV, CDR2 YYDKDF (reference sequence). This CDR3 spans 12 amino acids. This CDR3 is CATSRDIETQYF. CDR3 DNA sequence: TGTGCCACCAGCAGAGATATAGAGACGCAGTATTTT.

CDR3 sequence reads: CASSLVPGHEPYTF. CDR3 nucleotides: TGTGCCAGCAGCTTAGTACCGGGACATGAGCCCTACACCTTC. This chain joins TRBV7-9 and TRBJ1-2, with TRBD1 as a possible D gene (6 bases). Germline lookup yields CDR1 SEHNR and CDR2 FQNEAQ (reference sequence). The CDR3 length is 14 residues. V was shortened by 1 base and J by 10 bases, with 16 bases between the two germline ends.

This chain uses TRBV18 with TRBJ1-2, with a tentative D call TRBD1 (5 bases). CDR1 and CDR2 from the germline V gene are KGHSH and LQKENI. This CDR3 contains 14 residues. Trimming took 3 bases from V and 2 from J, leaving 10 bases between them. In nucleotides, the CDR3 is TGTGCCAGCTCACCGGGCAGGGCAAACTATGGCTACACCTTC. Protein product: CASSPGRANYGYTF.

DNA of the CDR3: TGTGCCTGGGGGCAGGGCACAGATACGCAGTATTTT. Its protein is CAWGQGTDTQYF. The chain carries TRBV30 and TRBJ2-3; D is unresolved. The CDR3 loop spans 12 amino acids. Trimming removed 5 bases from V and 1 base from J, with 7 bases in between. Germline V lookup: CDR1 GTSNPN, CDR2 SVGIG (reference sequence).

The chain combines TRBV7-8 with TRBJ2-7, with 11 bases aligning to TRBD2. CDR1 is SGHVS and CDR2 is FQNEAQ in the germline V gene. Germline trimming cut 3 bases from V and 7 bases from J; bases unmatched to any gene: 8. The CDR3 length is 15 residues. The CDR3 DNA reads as TGTGCCAGCAGCTTTGGGACTAGCGGCCCATCGGAGCAGTACTTC. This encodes CASSFGTSGPSEQYF.

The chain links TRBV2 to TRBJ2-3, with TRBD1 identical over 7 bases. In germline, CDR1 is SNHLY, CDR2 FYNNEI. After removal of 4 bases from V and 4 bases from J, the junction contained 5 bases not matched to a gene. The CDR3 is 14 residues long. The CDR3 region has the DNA TGTGCCAGCAGTGTGGGACAGATAGCAGATACGCAGTATTTT. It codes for CASSVGQIADTQYF.

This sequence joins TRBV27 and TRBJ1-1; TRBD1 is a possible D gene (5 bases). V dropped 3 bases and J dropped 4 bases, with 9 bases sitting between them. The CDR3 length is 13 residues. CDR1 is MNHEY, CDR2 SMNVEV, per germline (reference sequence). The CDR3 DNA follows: TGTGCCAGCAGTTTCGGGGGGGTCACTGAAGCTTTCTTT. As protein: CASSFGGVTEAFF.

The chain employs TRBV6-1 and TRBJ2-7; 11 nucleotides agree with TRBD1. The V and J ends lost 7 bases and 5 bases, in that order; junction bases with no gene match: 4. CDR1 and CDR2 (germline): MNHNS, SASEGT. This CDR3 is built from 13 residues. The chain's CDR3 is CASIWGQGDEQYF. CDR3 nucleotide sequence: TGTGCCAGCATATGGGGACAGGGGGACGAGCAGTACTTC.

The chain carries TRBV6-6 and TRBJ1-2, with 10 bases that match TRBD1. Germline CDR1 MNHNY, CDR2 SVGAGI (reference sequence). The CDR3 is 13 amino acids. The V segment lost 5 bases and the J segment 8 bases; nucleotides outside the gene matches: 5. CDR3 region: CASSPGQGRGYTF. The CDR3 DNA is TGTGCCAGCAGTCCGGGACAGGGGAGAGGCTACACCTTC.

CDR3 sequence: CASRASSGELFF. CDR3 coding DNA: TGTGCCAGCCGGGCTAGCTCCGGGGAGCTGTTTTTT. The V and J genes are TRBV7-9 and TRBJ2-2; D possibly corresponds to TRBD2 (5 bases). Germline lookup yields CDR1 SEHNR and CDR2 FQNEAQ (reference sequence). The CDR3 totals 12 residues. Trimming removed 8 bases from V and 6 bases from J, with 10 bases in between. The full variable domain, its missing parts supplied by reference TRBV7-9 and TRBJ2-2, is DTGVSQNPRHKITKRGQNVTFRCDPISEHNRLYWYRQTLGQGPEFLTYFQNEAQLEKSRLLSDRFSAERPKGSFSTLEIQRTEQGDSAMYLCASRASSGELFFGEGSRLTVL.

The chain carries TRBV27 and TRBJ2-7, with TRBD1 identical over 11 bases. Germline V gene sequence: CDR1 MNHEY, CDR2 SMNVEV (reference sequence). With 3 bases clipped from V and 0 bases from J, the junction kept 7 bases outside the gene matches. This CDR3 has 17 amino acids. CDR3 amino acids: CASSFRTGGEVSYEQYF. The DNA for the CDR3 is TGTGCCAGCAGTTTTCGGACAGGGGGCGAAGTCTCCTACGAGCAGTACTTC.

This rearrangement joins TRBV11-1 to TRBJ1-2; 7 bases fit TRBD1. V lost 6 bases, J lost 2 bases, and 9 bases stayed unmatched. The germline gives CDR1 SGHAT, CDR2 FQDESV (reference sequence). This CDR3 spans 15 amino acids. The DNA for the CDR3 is TGTGCCAGCAGTCACGGGACAGAAAGAAACTATGGCTACACCTTC. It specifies CASSHGTERNYGYTF.

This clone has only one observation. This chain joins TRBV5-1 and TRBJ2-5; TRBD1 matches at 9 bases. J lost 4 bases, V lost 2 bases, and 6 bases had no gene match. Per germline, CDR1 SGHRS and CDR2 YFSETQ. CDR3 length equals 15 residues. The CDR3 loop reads CASSFGTGRGETQYF. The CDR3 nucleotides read TGCGCCAGCAGCTTCGGGACAGGGAGGGGAGAGACCCAGTACTTC.

The CDR3 DNA sequence: TGTGCCAGCAGTTCGGGGACAGGGCTGGGAGAGACCCAGTACTTC. This encodes CASSSGTGLGETQYF. The chain has TRBV28 and TRBJ2-5, with 9 positions matching TRBD1. CDR1 is MDHEN, CDR2 SYDVKM, per germline. This CDR3 contains 15 residues. J was trimmed by 4 bases and V by 4 bases; bases with no gene match: 7.

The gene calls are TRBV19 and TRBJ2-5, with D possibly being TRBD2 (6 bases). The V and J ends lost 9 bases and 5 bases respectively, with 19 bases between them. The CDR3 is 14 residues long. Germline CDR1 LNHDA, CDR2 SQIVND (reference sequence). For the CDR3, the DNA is TGTGCCAGCTCCGAGCAGCGGGTTGGGGAGACCCAGTACTTC. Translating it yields CASSEQRVGETQYF. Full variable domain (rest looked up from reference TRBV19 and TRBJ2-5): DGGITQSPKYLFRKEGQNVTLSCEQNLNHDAMYWYRQDPGQGLRLIYYSQIVNDFQKGDIAEGYSVSREKKESFPLTVTSAQKNPTAFYLCASSEQRVGETQYFGPGTRLLVL.

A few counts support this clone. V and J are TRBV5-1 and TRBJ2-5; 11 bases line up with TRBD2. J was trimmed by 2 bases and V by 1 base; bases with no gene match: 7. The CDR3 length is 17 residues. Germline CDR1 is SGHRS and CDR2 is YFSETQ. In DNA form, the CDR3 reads TGCGCCAGCAGCTTGTGGAGACTAGCGGGGCGACAAGAGACCCAGTACTTC. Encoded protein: CASSLWRLAGRQETQYF.